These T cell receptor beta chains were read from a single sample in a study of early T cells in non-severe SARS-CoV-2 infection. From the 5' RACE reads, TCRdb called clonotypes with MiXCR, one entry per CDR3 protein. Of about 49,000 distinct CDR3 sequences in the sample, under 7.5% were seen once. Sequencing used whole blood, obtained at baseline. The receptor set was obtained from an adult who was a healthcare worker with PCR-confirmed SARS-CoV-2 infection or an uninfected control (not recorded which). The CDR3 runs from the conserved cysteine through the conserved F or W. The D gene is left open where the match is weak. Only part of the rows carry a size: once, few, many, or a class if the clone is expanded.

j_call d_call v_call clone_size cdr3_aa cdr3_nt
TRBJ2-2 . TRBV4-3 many CASSASATGTGELFF TGCGCCAGCAGCGCCAGCGCAACCGGCACCGGGGAGCTGTTTTTT
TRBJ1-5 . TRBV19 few CASSGWGTYSNQPQHF TGTGCCAGTAGTGGTTGGGGAACATATAGCAATCAGCCCCAGCATTTT
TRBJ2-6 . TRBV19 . CAGSYSDSFSGANVLTF TGTGCCGGTAGTTATTCCGACAGCTTCTCTGGGGCCAACGTCCTGACTTTC
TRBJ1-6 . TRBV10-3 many CAISESPSSYNSPLHF TGTGCCATCAGTGAGTCCCCGAGCTCCTATAATTCACCCCTCCACTTT
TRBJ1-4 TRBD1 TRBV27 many CASSLLGQANEKLFF TGTGCCAGCAGTTTATTAGGACAGGCTAATGAAAAACTGTTTTTT
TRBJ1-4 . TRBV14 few CASSQGATAGEKLFF TGTGCCAGCAGCCAAGGTGCCACAGCGGGTGAAAAACTGTTTTTT
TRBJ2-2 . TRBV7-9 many CASSVDGGVDTGELFF TGTGCCAGCAGCGTGGACGGGGGTGTGGACACCGGGGAGCTGTTTTTT
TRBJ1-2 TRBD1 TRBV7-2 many CASSQTQGAIGYGYTF TGTGCCAGCAGCCAGACACAGGGGGCGATTGGGTATGGCTACACCTTC
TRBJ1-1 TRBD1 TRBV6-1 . CASSPYRGQNGGEAFF TGTGCCAGCAGTCCCTACAGGGGCCAAAACGGGGGTGAAGCTTTCTTT
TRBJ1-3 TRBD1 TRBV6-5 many CASRGDSSGNTIYF TGTGCCAGCAGAGGGGACAGCTCTGGAAACACCATATATTTT
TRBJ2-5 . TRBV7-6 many CASGRSGSKVETQYF TGTGCCAGCGGACGATCCGGGAGCAAAGTGGAGACCCAGTACTTC
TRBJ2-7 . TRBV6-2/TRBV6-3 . CASSYSWEQYF TGTGCCAGCAGTTACTCGTGGGAGCAGTACTTC
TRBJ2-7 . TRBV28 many CASSPLQGTYEQYF TGTGCCAGCAGTCCGCTACAGGGTACGTACGAGCAGTACTTC
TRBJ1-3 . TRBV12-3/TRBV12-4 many CASSRNGVGNTIYF TGTGCCAGCAGCCGCAACGGTGTGGGGAACACCATATATTTT
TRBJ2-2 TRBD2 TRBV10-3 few CAISGTSGAINTGELFF TGTGCCATCAGCGGGACTAGCGGGGCGATCAACACCGGGGAGCTGTTTTTT
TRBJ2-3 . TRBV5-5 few CASSLVTGPDTQYF TGTGCCAGCAGCTTGGTTACCGGGCCAGATACGCAGTATTTT
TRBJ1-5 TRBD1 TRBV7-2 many CASSLGTGFQPQHF TGTGCCAGCAGCTTGGGGACAGGGTTTCAGCCCCAGCATTTT
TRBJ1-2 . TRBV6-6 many CASSYSRDPRSGYTF TGTGCCAGCAGTTACTCCAGGGATCCTCGAAGTGGCTACACCTTC
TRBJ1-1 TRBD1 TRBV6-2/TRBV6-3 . CASSLTGVGTEAFF TGTGCCAGCAGTCTGACAGGGGTAGGCACTGAAGCTTTCTTT
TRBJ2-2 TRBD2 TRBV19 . CANSLQPSGGHTGELFF TGTGCCAATAGCCTTCAGCCTAGCGGGGGTCACACCGGGGAGCTGTTTTTT
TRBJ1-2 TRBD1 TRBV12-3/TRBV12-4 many CASSHSDRAGGYTF TGTGCCAGCAGCCATTCAGACAGGGCAGGTGGCTACACCTTC
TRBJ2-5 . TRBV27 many CASTPRGTSEETQYF TGTGCCAGCACACCAAGGGGGACTTCCGAAGAGACCCAGTACTTC
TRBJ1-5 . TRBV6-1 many CASRRSETTPQHF TGTGCCAGCCGGCGGAGCGAGACTACCCCCCAGCATTTT
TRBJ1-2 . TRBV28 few CASSGRDGFSRGYTF TGTGCCAGCAGTGGTAGAGACGGTTTTAGCAGAGGCTACACCTTC
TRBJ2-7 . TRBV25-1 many CASSELGVHEQYF TGTGCCAGCAGTGAATTGGGGGTCCACGAGCAGTACTTC
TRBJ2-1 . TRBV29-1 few CSARPRERPPYEQFF TGCAGCGCACGCCCTAGGGAGCGGCCCCCATACGAGCAGTTCTTC
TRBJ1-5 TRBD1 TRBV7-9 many CASSTGKGASNQPQHF TGTGCCAGCAGCACAGGCAAGGGGGCCTCCAATCAGCCCCAGCATTTT
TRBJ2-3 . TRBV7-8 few CASSLARVWEADTQYF TGTGCCAGCAGCTTAGCGCGAGTATGGGAGGCAGATACGCAGTATTTT
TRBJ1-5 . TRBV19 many CASSRGTGDNQPQHF TGTGCCAGTAGCCGGGGGACGGGCGACAATCAGCCCCAGCATTTT
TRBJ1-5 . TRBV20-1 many CSASSSGAKPQHF TGCAGTGCTAGTAGTTCCGGGGCTAAGCCCCAGCATTTT
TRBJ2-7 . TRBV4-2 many CASSQGDEQYF TGTGCCAGCAGCCAAGGAGATGAGCAGTACTTC
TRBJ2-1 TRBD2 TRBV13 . CASSLVGLAGVRDEQFF TGTGCCAGCAGCTTAGTGGGACTAGCGGGGGTAAGGGATGAGCAGTTCTTC
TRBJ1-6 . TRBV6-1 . CASSESAGARSPLHF TGTGCCAGCAGTGAATCGGCAGGGGCGAGGTCACCCCTCCACTTT
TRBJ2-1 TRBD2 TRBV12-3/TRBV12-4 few CASSPGLAVHYNEQFF TGTGCCAGCAGCCCGGGACTAGCGGTTCACTACAATGAGCAGTTCTTC
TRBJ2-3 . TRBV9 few CASSAVASPSTDTQYF TGTGCCAGCAGCGCGGTGGCCAGCCCAAGTACAGATACGCAGTATTTT
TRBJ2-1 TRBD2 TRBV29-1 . CSVEKRGGPNEQFF TGCAGCGTTGAGAAGCGGGGGGGCCCCAATGAGCAGTTCTTC
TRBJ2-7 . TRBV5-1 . CASSLHRASDEQYF TGCGCCAGCAGCTTGCATAGGGCGTCCGACGAGCAGTACTTC
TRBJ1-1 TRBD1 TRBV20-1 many CSASPLAGGMNTEAFF TGCAGTGCTAGTCCTCTAGCAGGGGGCATGAACACTGAAGCTTTCTTT
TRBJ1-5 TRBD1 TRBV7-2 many CASSLVGQVGQPQHF TGTGCCAGCAGCTTAGTTGGACAGGTGGGACAGCCCCAGCATTTT
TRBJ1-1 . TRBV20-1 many CSASRGQPGLRTEAFF TGCAGTGCTAGTCGTGGGCAGCCTGGATTGAGGACTGAAGCTTTCTTT
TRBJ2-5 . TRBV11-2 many CASSLDGTPYQETQYF TGTGCCAGCAGCTTAGACGGGACTCCATACCAAGAGACCCAGTACTTC
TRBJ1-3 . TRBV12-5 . CASGSGTSIISGNTIYF TGTGCTAGTGGTTCTGGGACCAGTATCATCTCTGGAAACACCATATATTTT
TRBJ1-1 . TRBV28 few CASSSPGLNTEAFF TGTGCCAGCAGCTCTCCGGGGCTGAACACTGAAGCTTTCTTT
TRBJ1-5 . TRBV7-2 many CASRPGGYNQPQHF TGTGCCAGCAGACCTGGCGGATATAATCAGCCCCAGCATTTT
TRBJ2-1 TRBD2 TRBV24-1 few CATSDPTSSREQFF TGTGCCACCAGTGACCCGACTAGCTCGAGAGAGCAGTTCTTC
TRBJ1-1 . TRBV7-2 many CASSLSRGTEAFF TGTGCCAGCAGCTTGTCCCGGGGCACTGAAGCTTTCTTT
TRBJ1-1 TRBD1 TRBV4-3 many CASSPRTGVNTEAFF TGCGCCAGCAGCCCAAGGACAGGAGTGAACACTGAAGCTTTCTTT
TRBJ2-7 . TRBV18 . CASSPVQAGGDEQYF TGTGCCAGCTCACCGGTTCAGGCAGGGGGGGACGAGCAGTACTTC
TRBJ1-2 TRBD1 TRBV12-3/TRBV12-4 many CASRWTGKQDGYTF TGTGCCAGCAGATGGACAGGGAAACAGGATGGCTACACCTTC
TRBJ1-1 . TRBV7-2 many CASRLEGAAFGEAFF TGTGCCAGCAGGCTCGAAGGGGCCGCCTTTGGTGAAGCTTTCTTT
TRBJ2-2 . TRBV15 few CATQDVNTGELFF TGTGCCACCCAAGATGTGAACACCGGGGAGCTGTTTTTT
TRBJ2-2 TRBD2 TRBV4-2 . CASSQAAGVVTGELFF TGTGCCAGCAGCCAAGCGGCGGGGGTGGTCACCGGGGAGCTGTTTTTT
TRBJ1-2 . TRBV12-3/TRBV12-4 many CASSFGITENYGYTF TGTGCCAGCAGTTTCGGGATCACAGAGAACTATGGCTACACCTTC
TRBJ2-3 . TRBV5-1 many CASKTDNLSTDTQYF TGCGCCAGCAAGACGGACAACCTTAGCACAGATACGCAGTATTTT